The source of this TCR delta chain is a study of Vδ1+ human thymocytes. The V segment lost 0 bases and the J segment 3 bases; nucleotides outside the gene matches: 18. The CDR3 spans 20 residues. Germline V gene lookup returns CDR1 TSWWSYY and CDR2 QGS. A word on this clone: The antigen is undetermined.

Extracted RNA was reverse transcribed into cDNA. Pooled V-gene forward primers with one constant-region reverse primer generated the CDR3 amplicons by multiplex PCR. TCRdb called clones anew from the multiplex PCR reads with CATT. This sample yields about 75,000 delta-chain clones, of which about 35% are seen a single time; more than 0.25% belongs to the top ten. Study-wide results and caveats: Thymic TRG and TRD repertoires appeared highly polyclonal, with Gaussian CDR3 length distributions.

Material for sequencing was Vdelta1+ gamma-delta thymocytes from the thymus. Subset defined: FACS-sorted CD3+ TCRalphabeta- TCRVdelta1+ TCRVdelta2- thymocytes. The rearrangement joins TRDV1 to TRDJ1, with 8 bases identical to TRDD3. This sequence was found in a boy in the first two years of life who had congenital heart surgery. This CDR3 reads CALGELRAREDTGGPDKLIF. CDR3 bases: TGTGCTCTTGGGGAACTCCGCGCCCGGGAGGATACTGGGGGGCCCGATAAACTCATCTTT.